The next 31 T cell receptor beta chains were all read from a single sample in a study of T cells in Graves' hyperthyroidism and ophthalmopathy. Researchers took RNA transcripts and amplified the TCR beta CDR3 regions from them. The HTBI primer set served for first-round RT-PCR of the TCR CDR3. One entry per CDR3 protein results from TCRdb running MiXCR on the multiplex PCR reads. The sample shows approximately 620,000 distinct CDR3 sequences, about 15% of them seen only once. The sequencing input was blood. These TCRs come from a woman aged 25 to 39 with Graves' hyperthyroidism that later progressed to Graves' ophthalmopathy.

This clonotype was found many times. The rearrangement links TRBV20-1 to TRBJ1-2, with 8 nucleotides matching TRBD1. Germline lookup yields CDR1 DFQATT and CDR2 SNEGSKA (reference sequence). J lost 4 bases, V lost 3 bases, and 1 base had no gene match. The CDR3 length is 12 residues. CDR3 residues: CSARGTGYGYTF. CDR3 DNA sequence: TGCAGTGCTAGGGGGACAGGCTATGGCTACACCTTC.

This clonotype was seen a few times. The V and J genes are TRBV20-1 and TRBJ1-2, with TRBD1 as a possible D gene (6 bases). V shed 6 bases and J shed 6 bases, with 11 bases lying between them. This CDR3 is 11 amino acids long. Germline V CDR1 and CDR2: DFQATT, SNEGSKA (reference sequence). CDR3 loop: CSAIRQDGYTF. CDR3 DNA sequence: TGCAGTGCCATCCGACAGGATGGCTACACCTTC.

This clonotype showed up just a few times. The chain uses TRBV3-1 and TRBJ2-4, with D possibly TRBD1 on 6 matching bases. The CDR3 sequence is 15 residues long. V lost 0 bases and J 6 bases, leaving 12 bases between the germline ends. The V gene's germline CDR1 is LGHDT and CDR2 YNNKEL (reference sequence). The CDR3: CASSQDILTGNIQYF. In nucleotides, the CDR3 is TGTGCCAGCAGCCAAGATATACTGACAGGAAACATTCAGTACTTC.

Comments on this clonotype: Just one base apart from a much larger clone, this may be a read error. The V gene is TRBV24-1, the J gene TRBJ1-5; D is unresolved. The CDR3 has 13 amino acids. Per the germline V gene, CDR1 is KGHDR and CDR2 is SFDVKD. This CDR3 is CTTSDLGRQPQHF. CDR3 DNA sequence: TGTACCACCAGTGATTTGGGCAGGCAGCCCCAGCATTTT.

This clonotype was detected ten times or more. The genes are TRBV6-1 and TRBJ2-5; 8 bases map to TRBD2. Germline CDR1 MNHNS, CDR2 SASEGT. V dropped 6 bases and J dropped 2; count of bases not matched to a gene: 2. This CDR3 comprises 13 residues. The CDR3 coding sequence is TGTGCCAGCAGGATAGCGGGGCAAGAGACCCAGTACTTC. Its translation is CASRIAGQETQYF.

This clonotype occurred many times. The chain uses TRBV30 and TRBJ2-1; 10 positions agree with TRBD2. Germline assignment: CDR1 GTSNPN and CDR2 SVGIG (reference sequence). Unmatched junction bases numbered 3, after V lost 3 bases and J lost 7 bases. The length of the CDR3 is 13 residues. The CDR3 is CAWRTSGKNEQFF. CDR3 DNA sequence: TGTGCCTGGAGAACTAGCGGGAAGAATGAGCAGTTCTTC.

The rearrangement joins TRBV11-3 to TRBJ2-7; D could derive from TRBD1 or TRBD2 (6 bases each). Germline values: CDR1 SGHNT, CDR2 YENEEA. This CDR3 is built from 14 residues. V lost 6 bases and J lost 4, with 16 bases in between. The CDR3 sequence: CASSKSGASYEQYF. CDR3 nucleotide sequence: TGTGCCAGCAGTAAATCGGGGGCCTCATACGAGCAGTACTTC.

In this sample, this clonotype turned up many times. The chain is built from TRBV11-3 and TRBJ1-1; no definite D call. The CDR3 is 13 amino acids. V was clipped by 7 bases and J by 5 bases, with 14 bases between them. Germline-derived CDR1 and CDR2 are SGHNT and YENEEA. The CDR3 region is CASTNRGWTEAFF. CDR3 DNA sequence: TGTGCCAGCACCAACAGAGGGTGGACTGAAGCTTTCTTT.

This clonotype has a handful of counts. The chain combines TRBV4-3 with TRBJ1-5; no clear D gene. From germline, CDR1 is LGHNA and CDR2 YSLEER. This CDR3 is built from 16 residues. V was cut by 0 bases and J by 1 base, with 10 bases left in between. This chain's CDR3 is CASSQDGPGSNQPQHF. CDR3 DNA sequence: TGCGCCAGCAGCCAAGATGGACCCGGCAGCAATCAGCCCCAGCATTTT.

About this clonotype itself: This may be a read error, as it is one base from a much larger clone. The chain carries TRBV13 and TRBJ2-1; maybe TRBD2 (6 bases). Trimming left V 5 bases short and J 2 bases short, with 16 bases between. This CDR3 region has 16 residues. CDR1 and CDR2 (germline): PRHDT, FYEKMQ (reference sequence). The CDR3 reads CASSTRISGAYNEQFF. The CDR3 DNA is TGTGCCAGCAGCACCCGGATTAGCGGAGCCTACAATGAGCAGTTCTTC.

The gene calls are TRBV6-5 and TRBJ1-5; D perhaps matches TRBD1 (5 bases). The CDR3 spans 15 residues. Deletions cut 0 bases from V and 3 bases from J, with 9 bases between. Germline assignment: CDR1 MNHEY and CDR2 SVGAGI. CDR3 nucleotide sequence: TGTGCCAGCAGTTACTCGGGCAGGGTCAATCAGCCCCAGCATTTT. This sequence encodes CASSYSGRVNQPQHF.

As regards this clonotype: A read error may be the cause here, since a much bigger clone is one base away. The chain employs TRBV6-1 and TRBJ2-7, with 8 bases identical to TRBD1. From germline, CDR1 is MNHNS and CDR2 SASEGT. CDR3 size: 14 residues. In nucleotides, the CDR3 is TGTGCCAGCACCCTCCAGGGGGCATCCTACGAGCAGCACTTC. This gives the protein CASTLQGASYEQHF.

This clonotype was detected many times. In DNA form, the CDR3 reads TGCGCCAGCAGCCAAGAGGGGAATGAAGCTTTCTTT. Translated, it gives CASSQEGNEAFF. The rearrangement joins TRBV4-1 to TRBJ1-1; unclear D gene. The germline V gene has CDR1 MGHRA and CDR2 YSYEKL. This CDR3 is built from 12 residues. Trimming cost V 0 bases and J 7 bases, with 6 bases left between them.

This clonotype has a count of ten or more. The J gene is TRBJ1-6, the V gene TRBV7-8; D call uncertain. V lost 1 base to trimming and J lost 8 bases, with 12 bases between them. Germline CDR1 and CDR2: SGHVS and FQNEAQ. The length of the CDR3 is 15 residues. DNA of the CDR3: TGTGCCAGCAGCTTAGGGGAGGCAGGCGATTCACCCCTCCACTTT. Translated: CASSLGEAGDSPLHF. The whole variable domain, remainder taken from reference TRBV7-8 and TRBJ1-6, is GAGVSQSPRYKVAKRGQDVALRCDPISGHVSLFWYQQALGQGPEFLTYFQNEAQLDKSGLPSDRFFAERPEGSVSTLKIQRTQQEDSAVYLCASSLGEAGDSPLHFGNGTRLTVT.

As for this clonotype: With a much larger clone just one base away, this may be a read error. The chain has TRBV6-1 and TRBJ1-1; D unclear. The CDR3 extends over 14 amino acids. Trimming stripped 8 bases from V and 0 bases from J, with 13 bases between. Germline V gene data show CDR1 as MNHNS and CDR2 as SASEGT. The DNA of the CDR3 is TGTGCCAGCCTTTCGCTTTGGTTGAACACTGAAGCTTTCTTT. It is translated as CASLSLWLNTEAFF.

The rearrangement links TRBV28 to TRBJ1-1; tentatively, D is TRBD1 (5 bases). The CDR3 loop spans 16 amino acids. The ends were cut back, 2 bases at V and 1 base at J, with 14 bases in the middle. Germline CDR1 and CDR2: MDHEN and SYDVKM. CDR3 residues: CASSLPLGAGNTEAFF. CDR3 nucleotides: TGTGCCAGCAGTTTACCCCTAGGGGCAGGGAACACTGAAGCTTTCTTT.

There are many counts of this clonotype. As DNA, the CDR3 is TGTGCCAGCAGTCGGGACCGGGAGGAGCAGTACTTC. This translates into CASSRDREEQYF. This chain connects TRBV6-1 to TRBJ2-7; possible D gene TRBD2, 6 bases. Germline CDR1 MNHNS, CDR2 SASEGT. The CDR3 runs to 12 residues. Trimming left V 5 bases short and J 7 bases short, with 12 bases between.

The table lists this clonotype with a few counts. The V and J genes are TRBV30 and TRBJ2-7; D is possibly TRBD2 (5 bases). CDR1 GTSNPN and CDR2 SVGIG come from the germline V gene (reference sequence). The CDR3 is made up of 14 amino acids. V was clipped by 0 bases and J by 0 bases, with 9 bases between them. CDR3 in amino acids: CAWSVTGYSYEQYF. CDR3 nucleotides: TGTGCCTGGAGTGTAACGGGGTACTCCTACGAGCAGTACTTC.

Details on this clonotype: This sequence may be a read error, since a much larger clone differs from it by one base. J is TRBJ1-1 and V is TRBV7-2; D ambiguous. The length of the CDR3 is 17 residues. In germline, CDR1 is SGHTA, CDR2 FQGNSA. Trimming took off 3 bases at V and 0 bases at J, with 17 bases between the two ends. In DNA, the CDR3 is TGTGCCAGCAGCTTTGTAATTGGGGAGGTTGTGAACACTGAAGCTTTCTTT. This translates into CASSFVIGEVVNTEAFF. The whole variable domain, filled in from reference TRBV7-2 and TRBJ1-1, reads GAGVSQSPSNKVTEKGKDVELRCDPISGHTALYWYRQSLGQGLEFLIYFQGNSAPDKSGLPSDRFSAERTGGSVSTLTIQRTQQEDSAVYLCASSFVIGEVVNTEAFFGQGTRLTVV.

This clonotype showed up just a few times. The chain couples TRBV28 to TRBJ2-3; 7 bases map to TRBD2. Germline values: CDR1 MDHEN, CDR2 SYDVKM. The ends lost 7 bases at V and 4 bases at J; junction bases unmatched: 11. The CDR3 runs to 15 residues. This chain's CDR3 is CASKGAGELADTQYF. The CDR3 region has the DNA TGTGCCAGCAAGGGCGCGGGAGAGTTGGCAGATACGCAGTATTTT.

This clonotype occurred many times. The CDR3 spells CATSDQGTASSYNEQFF. The CDR3 DNA reads TGTGCCACCAGTGACCAGGGGACAGCCTCCTCCTACAATGAGCAGTTCTTC. This chain uses TRBV24-1 with TRBJ2-1, with TRBD1 matching 7 bases. The CDR3 consists of 17 residues. V was pared by 4 bases and J by 0 bases, with 8 bases of the junction left unmatched. In germline, CDR1 is KGHDR, CDR2 SFDVKD.

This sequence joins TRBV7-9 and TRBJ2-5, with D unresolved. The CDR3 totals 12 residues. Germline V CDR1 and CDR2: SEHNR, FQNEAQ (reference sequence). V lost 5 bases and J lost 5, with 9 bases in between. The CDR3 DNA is TGTGCCAGCAGCCCTCAAGCCGAGACCCAGTACTTC. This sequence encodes CASSPQAETQYF.

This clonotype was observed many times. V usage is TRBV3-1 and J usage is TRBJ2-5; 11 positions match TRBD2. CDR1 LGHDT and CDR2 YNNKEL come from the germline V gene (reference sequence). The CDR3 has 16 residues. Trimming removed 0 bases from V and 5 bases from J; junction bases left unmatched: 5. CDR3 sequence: CASSQDFLAGGETQYF. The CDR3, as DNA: TGTGCCAGCAGCCAAGATTTTCTAGCGGGAGGTGAGACCCAGTACTTC.

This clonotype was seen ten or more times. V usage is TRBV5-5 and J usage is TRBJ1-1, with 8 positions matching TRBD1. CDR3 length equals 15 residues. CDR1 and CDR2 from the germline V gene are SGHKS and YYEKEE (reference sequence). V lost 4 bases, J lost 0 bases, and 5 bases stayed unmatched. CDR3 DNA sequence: TGTGCCAGCAGCCCGGGGGACAGGATGAACACTGAAGCTTTCTTT. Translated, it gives CASSPGDRMNTEAFF.

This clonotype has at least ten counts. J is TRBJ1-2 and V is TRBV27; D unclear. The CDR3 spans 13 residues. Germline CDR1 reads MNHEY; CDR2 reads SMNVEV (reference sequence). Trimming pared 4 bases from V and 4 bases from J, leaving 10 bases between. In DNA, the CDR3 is TGTGCCAGCAGTTCCGGACGTACCTATGGCTACACCTTC. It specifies CASSSGRTYGYTF.

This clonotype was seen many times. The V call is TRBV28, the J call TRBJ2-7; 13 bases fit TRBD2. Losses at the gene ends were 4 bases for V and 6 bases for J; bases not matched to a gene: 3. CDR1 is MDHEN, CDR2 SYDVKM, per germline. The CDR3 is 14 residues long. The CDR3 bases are TGTGCCAGCAGTTGGGGACTAGCGGGAAGCGAGCAGTACTTC. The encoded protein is CASSWGLAGSEQYF.

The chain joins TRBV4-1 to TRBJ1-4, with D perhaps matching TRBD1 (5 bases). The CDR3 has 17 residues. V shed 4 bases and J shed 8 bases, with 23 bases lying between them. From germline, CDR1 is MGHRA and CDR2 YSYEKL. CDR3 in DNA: TGCGCCAGCAGCCGAGGGCAAACCGGGGGAATAGGGGAAAAACTGTTTTTT. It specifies CASSRGQTGGIGEKLFF.

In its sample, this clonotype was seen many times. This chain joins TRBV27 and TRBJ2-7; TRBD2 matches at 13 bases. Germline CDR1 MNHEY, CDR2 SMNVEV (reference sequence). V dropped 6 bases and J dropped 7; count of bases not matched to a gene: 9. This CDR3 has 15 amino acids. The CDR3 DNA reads TGTGCCAGCAGCGTACTAGCGGGAGGGCCCGGAGAGCAGTACTTC. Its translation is CASSVLAGGPGEQYF.

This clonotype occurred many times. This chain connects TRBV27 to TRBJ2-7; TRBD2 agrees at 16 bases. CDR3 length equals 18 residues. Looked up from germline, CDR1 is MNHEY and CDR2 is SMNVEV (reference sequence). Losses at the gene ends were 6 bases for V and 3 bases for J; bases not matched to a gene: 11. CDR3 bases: TGTGCCAGCAGCCCCTTATTGGGACTAGCGGGAGGGCGCTACGAGCAGTACTTC. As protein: CASSPLLGLAGGRYEQYF.

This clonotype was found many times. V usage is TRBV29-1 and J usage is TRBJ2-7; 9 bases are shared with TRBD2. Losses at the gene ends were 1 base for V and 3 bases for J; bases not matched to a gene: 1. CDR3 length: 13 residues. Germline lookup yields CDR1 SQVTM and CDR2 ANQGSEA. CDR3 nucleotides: TGCAGCGTTGAAGGGACTAGCGACTACGAGCAGTACTTC. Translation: CSVEGTSDYEQYF.

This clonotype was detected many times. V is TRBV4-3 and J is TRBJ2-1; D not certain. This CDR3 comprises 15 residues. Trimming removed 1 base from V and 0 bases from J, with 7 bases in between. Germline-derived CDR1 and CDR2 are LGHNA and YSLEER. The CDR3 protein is CASSQGSSSYNEQFF. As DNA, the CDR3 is TGCGCCAGCAGCCAAGGGAGCAGCTCCTACAATGAGCAGTTCTTC.